The rows below give T cell receptor beta chains drawn from one sample of a study of technical replicates of blood from a handful of donors. Profiling relied on immunoSEQ multiplex PCR, and the TCRdb table lists in-frame clones only, not all of them. The sample has roughly 76,000 clones; roughly 94% are singletons. Sequencing was done on a sample of T cells isolated from PBMCs. These TCRs come from a human donor in good health. The CDR3 runs from the conserved cysteine through the conserved F or W. Fields, in order: clone size, D gene, V gene, J gene, CDR3 protein, CDR3 DNA. D genes are given only for firm matches. Clone size appears in some rows only: once, few, many, or a class for an expanded clone.

>NA|NA|TRBV25-1|TRBJ1-4
CASSDSSNEKLFF
TGTGCCAGCAGTGACTCGAGTAATGAAAAACTGTTTTTT
>NA|TRBD2|TRBV5-4|TRBJ2-3
CASSRWGGDERTQYF
TGTGCCAGCAGCCGTTGGGGGGGTGATGAGCGGACGCAGTATTTT
>NA|TRBD1|TRBV6-5|TRBJ2-1
CASTTDRYYNEQFF
TGTGCCAGCACCACGGACAGGTACTACAATGAGCAGTTCTTC
>NA|TRBD2|TRBV27|TRBJ2-5
CASSLIPSGGPRETQYF
TGTGCCAGCAGTTTAATCCCTAGCGGGGGCCCCCGGGAGACCCAGTACTTC
>NA|TRBD1|TRBV2|TRBJ1-5
CASSLIRQGNSNQPQHF
TGTGCCAGCAGCCTAATCCGACAGGGAAATAGCAATCAGCCCCAGCATTTT
>NA|NA|TRBV19|TRBJ1-1
CASSIQGAEEAFF
TGTGCCAGTAGTATACAAGGGGCTGAAGAAGCTTTCTTT
>NA|NA|TRBV5-6|TRBJ2-5
CASSLGTGREETQYF
TGTGCCAGCAGCTTGGGGACAGGGAGGGAAGAGACCCAGTACTTC
>NA|TRBD2|TRBV5-1|TRBJ2-3
CASRKLAGQDTQYF
TGCGCCAGCAGAAAACTAGCGGGGCAAGATACGCAGTATTTT
>NA|TRBD2|TRBV5-1|TRBJ2-1
CASSLGGLARKQFF
TGCGCCAGCAGCTTGGGGGGACTAGCTCGGAAGCAGTTCTTC
>NA|TRBD1|TRBV6-1|TRBJ2-7
CASRGTGNLYEQYF
TGTGCCAGCAGAGGGACAGGCAACCTCTACGAGCAGTACTTC
>NA|NA|TRBV15|TRBJ2-5
CATSRDKRKGSQGFEETQYF
TGTGCCACCAGCAGAGATAAGAGAAAGGGTAGTCAGGGGTTCGAGGAGACCCAGTACTTC
>NA|TRBD1|TRBV15|TRBJ1-1
CATSRDQGAEAFF
TGTGCCACCAGCAGAGATCAGGGGGCTGAAGCTTTCTTT
>NA|NA|TRBV10-3|TRBJ1-6
CAIRDTNSPLHF
TGTGCCATCAGGGACACTAATTCACCCCTCCACTTT
>NA|TRBD2|TRBV13|TRBJ2-1
CASSPERGAYNEQFF
TGTGCCAGCAGCCCCGAGCGGGGGGCCTACAATGAGCAGTTCTTC
>NA|TRBD2|TRBV5-4|TRBJ2-3
CASSKDLAGVAQYF
TGTGCCAGCAGCAAAGACTTAGCGGGAGTTGCGCAGTATTTT
>NA|NA|TRBV14|TRBJ2-2
CASSREQVSRTNTGELFF
TGTGCCAGCAGCCGAGAGCAGGTATCACGGACGAACACCGGGGAGCTGTTTTTT
>NA|TRBD2|TRBV6-5|TRBJ2-1
CASSPRTSGRNEQFF
TGTGCCAGCTCACCTCGGACTAGCGGGAGAAATGAGCAGTTCTTC
>NA|NA|TRBV2|TRBJ1-2
CASSEGEGQRGYTF
TGTGCCAGCAGTGAAGGGGAGGGACAAAGAGGCTACACCTTC
>NA|TRBD1|TRBV5-8|TRBJ2-1
CASSSRFVRGQGLYNEQFF
TGTGCCAGCAGCTCCCGTTTCGTCCGGGGACAGGGGCTCTACAATGAGCAGTTCTTC
>NA|TRBD2|TRBV19|TRBJ2-1
CASTSGSSGRSYNEQFF
TGTGCCAGTACCTCGGGGTCTAGCGGGAGGAGCTACAATGAGCAGTTCTTC
>NA|TRBD2|TRBV15|TRBJ2-3
CATSRDSSAGGRTDTQYF
TGTGCCACCAGCAGAGATTCATCAGCGGGGGGGAGGACAGATACGCAGTATTTT
>NA|NA|TRBV18|TRBJ2-7
CASSRPGVYEQYF
TGTGCCAGCTCAAGGCCAGGGGTCTACGAGCAGTACTTC
>NA|NA|TRBV7-9|TRBJ1-2
CASSLAARYGYTF
TGTGCCAGCAGCTTAGCGGCCCGCTATGGCTACACCTTC
>once|TRBD1|TRBV12-5|TRBJ1-1
CASGLLRTGGSLQNTEAFF
TGTGCTAGTGGTTTATTACGGACAGGGGGCAGTCTCCAGAACACTGAAGCTTTCTTT
>NA|NA|TRBV19|TRBJ1-1
CASSTETEGNTEAFF
TGTGCCAGTAGTACGGAGACGGAAGGGAACACTGAAGCTTTCTTT
>NA|TRBD2|TRBV19|TRBJ2-7
CASSTASGSYEQYF
TGTGCCAGTAGTACGGCTAGCGGGTCCTACGAGCAGTACTTC
>NA|TRBD2|TRBV6-5|TRBJ2-3
CASSPASGSTDTQYF
TGTGCCAGCAGTCCTGCTAGCGGGAGCACAGATACGCAGTATTTT
>NA|NA|TRBV28|TRBJ2-3
CASSVYSSTDTQYF
TGTGCCAGCAGCGTATATTCTAGCACAGATACGCAGTATTTT
>NA|TRBD1|TRBV6-1|TRBJ2-4
CASSALIGRGQGVKNIQYF
TGTGCCAGCAGTGCGTTAATCGGCCGAGGACAGGGGGTGAAAAACATTCAGTACTTC
>NA|TRBD2|TRBV28|TRBJ2-7
CASRRSGGAGEQYF
TGTGCCAGCAGACGTAGCGGGGGGGCAGGCGAGCAGTACTTC
>NA|NA|TRBV4-1|TRBJ2-5
CASSQVLGETQYF
TGCGCCAGCAGCCAGGTACTAGGGGAGACCCAGTACTTC
>NA|NA|TRBV19|TRBJ2-3
CASRNLLRASTDTQYF
TGTGCCAGTAGGAACTTGTTGCGGGCGAGCACAGATACGCAGTATTTT
>NA|NA|TRBV15|TRBJ1-4
CATSREGRSNEKLFF
TGTGCCACCAGCAGAGAGGGCAGAAGTAATGAAAAACTGTTTTTT
>few|NA|TRBV4-1|TRBJ1-1
CASSLVVNSAEAFF
TGCGCCAGCAGCCTGGTCGTCAATTCGGCTGAAGCTTTCTTT
>NA|NA|TRBV6-6|TRBJ2-2
CASRRDRLRDTGELFF
TGTGCCAGCAGACGAGACAGGTTGAGGGACACCGGGGAGCTGTTTTTT
>NA|NA|TRBV11-2|TRBJ2-5
CASSLWAGQETQYF
TGTGCCAGCAGCTTATGGGCAGGCCAAGAGACCCAGTACTTC
>NA|NA|TRBV28|TRBJ1-2
CASRSSYGYTF
TGTGCCAGCAGGTCGTCCTATGGCTACACCTTC
>NA|NA|TRBV11-2|TRBJ2-7
CASSLYGGRGSYEQYF
TGTGCCAGCAGCTTATATGGGGGCAGGGGCTCCTACGAGCAGTACTTC
>NA|TRBD2|TRBV7-9|TRBJ2-7
CASSLERSSGRKVEGEQYF
TGTGCCAGCAGCTTAGAGCGTAGTAGCGGGAGAAAAGTAGAGGGCGAGCAGTACTTC
>NA|TRBD2|TRBV5-4|TRBJ2-7
CASSLSGGPYEQYF
TGTGCCAGCAGCTTGAGCGGGGGTCCCTACGAGCAGTACTTC
>once|TRBD1|TRBV9|TRBJ2-7
CASSVTGDYEQYF
TGTGCCAGCAGCGTCACAGGGGACTACGAGCAGTACTTC
>NA|NA|TRBV19|TRBJ1-5
CASSLLRQPQHF
TGTGCCAGTAGTCTGCTGCGTCAGCCCCAGCATTTT
>NA|NA|TRBV7-9|TRBJ2-7
CASSPKGGGYEQYF
TGTGCCAGCAGCCCGAAGGGAGGGGGCTACGAGCAGTACTTC
>NA|TRBD2|TRBV5-1|TRBJ2-2
CASRSGGIESTGELFF
TGCGCCAGCAGATCGGGGGGGATTGAGAGCACCGGGGAGCTGTTTTTT